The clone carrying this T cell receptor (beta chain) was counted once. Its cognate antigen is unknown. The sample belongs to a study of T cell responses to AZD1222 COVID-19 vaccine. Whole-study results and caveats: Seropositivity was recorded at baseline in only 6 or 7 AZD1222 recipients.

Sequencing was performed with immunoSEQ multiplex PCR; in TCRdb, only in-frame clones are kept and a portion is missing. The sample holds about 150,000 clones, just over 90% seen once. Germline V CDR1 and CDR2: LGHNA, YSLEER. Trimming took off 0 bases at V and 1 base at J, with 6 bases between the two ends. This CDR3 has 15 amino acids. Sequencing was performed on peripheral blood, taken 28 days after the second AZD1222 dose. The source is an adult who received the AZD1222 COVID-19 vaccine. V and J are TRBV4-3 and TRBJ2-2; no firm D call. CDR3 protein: CASSQDWRNTGELFF. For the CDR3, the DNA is TGCGCCAGCAGCCAAGATTGGAGGAACACCGGGGAGCTGTTTTTT.